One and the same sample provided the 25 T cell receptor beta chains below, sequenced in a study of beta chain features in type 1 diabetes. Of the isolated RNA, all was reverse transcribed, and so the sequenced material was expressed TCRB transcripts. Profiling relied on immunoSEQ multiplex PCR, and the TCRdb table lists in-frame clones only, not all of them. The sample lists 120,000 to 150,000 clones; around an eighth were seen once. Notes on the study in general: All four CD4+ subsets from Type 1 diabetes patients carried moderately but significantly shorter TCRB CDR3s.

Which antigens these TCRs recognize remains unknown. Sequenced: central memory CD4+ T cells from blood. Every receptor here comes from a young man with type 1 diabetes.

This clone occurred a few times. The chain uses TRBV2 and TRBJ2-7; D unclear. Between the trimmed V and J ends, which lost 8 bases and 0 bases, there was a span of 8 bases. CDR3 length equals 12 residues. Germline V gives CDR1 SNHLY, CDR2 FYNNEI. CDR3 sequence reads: CASQWSSYEQYF. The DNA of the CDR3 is TGTGCCAGCCAGTGGAGCTCCTACGAGCAGTACTTC.

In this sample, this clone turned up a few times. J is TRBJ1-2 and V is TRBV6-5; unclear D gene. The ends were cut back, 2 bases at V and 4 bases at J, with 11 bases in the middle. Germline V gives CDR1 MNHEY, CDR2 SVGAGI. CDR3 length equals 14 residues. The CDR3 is CASSYAGAGYGYTF. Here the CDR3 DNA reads TGTGCCAGCAGTTACGCGGGCGCAGGCTATGGCTACACCTTC.

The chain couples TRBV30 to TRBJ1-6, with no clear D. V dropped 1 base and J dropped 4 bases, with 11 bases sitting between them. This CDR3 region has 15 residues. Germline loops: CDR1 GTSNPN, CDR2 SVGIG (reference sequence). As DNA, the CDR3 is TGTGCCTGGAGTGGATCCGTGGCGTATAATTCACCCCTCCACTTT. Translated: CAWSGSVAYNSPLHF. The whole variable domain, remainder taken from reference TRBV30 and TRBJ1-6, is SQTIHQWPATLVQPVGSPLSLECTVEGTSNPNLYWYRQAAGRGLQLLFYSVGIGQISSEVPQNLSASRPQDRQFILSSKKLLLSDSGFYLCAWSGSVAYNSPLHFGNGTRLTVT.

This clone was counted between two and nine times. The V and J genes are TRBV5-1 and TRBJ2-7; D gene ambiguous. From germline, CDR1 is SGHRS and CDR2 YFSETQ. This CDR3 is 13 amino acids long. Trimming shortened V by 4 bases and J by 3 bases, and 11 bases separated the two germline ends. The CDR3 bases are TGCGCCAGCAGCCCGGGCGATCTCTACGAGCAGTACTTC. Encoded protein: CASSPGDLYEQYF.

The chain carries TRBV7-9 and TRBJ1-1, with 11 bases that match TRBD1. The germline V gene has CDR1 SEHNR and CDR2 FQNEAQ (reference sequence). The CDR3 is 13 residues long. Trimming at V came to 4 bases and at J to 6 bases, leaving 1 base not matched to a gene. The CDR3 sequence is CASSWGQGAEAFF. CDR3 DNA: TGTGCCAGCAGCTGGGGACAGGGGGCTGAAGCTTTCTTT.

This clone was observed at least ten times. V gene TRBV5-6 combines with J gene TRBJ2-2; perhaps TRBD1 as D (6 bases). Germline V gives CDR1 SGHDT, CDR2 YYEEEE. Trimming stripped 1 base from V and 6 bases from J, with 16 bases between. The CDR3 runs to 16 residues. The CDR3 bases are TGTGCCAGCAGCTTGATGGGCAGGGGAGTGGCCGGGGAGCTGTTTTTT. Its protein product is CASSLMGRGVAGELFF.

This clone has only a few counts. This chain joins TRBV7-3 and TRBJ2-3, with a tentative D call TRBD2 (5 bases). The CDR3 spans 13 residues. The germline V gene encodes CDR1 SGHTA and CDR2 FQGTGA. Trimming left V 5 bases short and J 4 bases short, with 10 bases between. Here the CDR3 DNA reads TGTGCCAGCAGCCCCACGGGGTCAGATACGCAGTATTTT. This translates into CASSPTGSDTQYF.

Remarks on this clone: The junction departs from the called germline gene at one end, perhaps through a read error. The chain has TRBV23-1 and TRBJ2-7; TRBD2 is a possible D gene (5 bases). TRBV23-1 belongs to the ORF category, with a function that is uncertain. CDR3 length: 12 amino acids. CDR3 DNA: TGCGCCAGCAGTCAGCGGACCTCGGACTCGGACTTC. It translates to CASSQRTSDSDF.

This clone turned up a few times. The chain's CDR3 is CASSDWTGGRETQYF. CDR3 in DNA: TGTGCCAGCAGTGACTGGACAGGGGGAAGGGAGACCCAGTACTTC. V usage is TRBV6-1 and J usage is TRBJ2-5; 10 bases align to TRBD1. The CDR3 totals 15 residues. The germline CDR1 and CDR2 sequences are MNHNS and SASEGT. The ends lost 3 bases at V and 5 bases at J; junction bases unmatched: 6.

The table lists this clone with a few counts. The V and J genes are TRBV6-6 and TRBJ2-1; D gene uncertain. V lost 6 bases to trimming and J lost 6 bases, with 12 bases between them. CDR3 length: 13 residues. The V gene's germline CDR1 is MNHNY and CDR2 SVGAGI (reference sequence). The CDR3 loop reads CASRGLPGNEQFF. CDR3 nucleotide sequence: TGTGCCAGCAGGGGCCTCCCCGGCAATGAGCAGTTCTTC.

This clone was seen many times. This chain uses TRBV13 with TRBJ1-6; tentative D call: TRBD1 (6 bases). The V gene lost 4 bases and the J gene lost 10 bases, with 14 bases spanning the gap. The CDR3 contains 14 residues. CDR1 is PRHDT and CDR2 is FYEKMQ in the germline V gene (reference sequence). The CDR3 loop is CASSSFRGNSPLHF. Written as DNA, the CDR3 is TGTGCCAGCAGCTCATTCAGGGGTAACTCACCCCTCCACTTT.

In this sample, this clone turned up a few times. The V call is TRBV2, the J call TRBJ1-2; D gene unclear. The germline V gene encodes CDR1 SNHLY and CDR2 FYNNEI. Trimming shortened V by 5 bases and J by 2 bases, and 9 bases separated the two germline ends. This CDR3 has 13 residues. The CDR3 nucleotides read TGTGCCAGCAGTTCCACGGGGAACTATGGCTACACCTTC. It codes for CASSSTGNYGYTF.

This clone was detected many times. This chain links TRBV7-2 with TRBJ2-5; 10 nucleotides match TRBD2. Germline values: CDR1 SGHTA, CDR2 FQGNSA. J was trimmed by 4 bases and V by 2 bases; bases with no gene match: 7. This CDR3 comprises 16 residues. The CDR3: CASSLYQRGGSETQYF. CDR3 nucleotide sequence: TGTGCCAGCAGCTTATACCAGCGGGGGGGCTCAGAGACCCAGTACTTC. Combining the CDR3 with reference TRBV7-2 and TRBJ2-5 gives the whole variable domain GAGVSQSPSNKVTEKGKDVELRCDPISGHTALYWYRQSLGQGLEFLIYFQGNSAPDKSGLPSDRFSAERTGGSVSTLTIQRTQQEDSAVYLCASSLYQRGGSETQYFGPGTRLLVL.

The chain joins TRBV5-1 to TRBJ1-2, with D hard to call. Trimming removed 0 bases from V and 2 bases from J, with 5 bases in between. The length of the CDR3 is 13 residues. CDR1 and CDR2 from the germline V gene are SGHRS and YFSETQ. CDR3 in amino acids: CASSLDENYGYTF. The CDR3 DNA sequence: TGCGCCAGCAGCTTGGACGAGAACTATGGCTACACCTTC.

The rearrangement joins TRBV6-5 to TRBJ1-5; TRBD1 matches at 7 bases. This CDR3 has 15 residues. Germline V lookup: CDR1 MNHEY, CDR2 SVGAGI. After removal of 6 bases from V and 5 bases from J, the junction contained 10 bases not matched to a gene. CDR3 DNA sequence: TGTGCCAGCAGCCGCAGACAGGGAATTGATCAGCCCCAGCATTTT. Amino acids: CASSRRQGIDQPQHF.

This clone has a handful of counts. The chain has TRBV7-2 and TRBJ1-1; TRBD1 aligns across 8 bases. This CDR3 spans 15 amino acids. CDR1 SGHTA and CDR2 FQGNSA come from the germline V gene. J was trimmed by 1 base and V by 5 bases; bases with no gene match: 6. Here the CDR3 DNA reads TGTGCCAGCAGCCTCTACGACAGGGGGAACACTGAAGCTTTCTTT. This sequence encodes CASSLYDRGNTEAFF.

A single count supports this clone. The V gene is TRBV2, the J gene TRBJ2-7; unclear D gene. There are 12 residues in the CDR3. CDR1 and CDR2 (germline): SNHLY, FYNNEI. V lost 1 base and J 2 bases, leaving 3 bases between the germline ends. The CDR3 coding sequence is TGTGCCAGCAGTGAAGTTGCCTACGAGCAGTACTTC. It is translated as CASSEVAYEQYF.

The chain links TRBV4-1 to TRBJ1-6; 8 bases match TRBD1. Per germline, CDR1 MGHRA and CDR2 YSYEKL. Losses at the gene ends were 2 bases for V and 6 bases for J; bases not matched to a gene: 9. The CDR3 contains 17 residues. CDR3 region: CASSQSTGGQFNSPLHF. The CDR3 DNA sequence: TGCGCCAGCAGCCAAAGTACAGGGGGACAGTTTAATTCACCCCTCCACTTT.

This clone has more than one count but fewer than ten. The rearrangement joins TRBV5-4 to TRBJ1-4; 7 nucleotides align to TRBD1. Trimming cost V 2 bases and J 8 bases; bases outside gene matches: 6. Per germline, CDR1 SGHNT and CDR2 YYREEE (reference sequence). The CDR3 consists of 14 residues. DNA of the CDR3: TGTGCCAGCAGCTTTGGACAGGCGAACGAAAAACTGTTTTTT. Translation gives CASSFGQANEKLFF.

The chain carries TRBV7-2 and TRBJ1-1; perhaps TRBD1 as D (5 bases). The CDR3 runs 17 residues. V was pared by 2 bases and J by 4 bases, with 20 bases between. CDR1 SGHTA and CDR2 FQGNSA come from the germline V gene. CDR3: CASSLLGLGAGSTEAFF. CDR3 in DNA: TGTGCCAGCAGCTTATTAGGACTCGGGGCGGGGAGCACTGAAGCTTTCTTT.

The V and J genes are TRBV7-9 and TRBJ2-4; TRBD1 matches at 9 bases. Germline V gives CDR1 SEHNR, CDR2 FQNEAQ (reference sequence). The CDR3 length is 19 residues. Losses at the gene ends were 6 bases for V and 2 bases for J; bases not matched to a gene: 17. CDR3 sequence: CASSSYTGTGYETKNIQYF. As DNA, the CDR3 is TGTGCCAGCAGTTCTTATACCGGGACAGGGTATGAGACCAAAAACATTCAGTACTTC.

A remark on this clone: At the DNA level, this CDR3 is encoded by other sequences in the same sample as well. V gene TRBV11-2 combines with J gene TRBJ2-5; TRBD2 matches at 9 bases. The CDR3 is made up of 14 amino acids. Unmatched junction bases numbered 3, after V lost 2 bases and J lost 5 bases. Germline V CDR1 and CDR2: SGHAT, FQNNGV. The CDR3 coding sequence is TGTGCCAGCAGCTTAAGCGGGGGGACCGAGACCCAGTACTTC. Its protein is CASSLSGGTETQYF.

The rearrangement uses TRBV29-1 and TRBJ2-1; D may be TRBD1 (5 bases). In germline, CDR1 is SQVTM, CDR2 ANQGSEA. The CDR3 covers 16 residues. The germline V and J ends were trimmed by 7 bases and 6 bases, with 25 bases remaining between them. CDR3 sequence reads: CSGLPPGALDPNEQFF. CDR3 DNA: TGCAGCGGTTTACCTCCTGGGGCCCTAGATCCCAATGAGCAGTTCTTC.

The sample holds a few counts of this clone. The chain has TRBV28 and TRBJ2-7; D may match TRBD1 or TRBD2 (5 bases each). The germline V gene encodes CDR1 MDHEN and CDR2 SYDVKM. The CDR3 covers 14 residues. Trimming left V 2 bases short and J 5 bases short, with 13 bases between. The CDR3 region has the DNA TGTGCCAGCAGTTTACCGGTAGGGGACGACGAGCAGTACTTC. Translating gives CASSLPVGDDEQYF.

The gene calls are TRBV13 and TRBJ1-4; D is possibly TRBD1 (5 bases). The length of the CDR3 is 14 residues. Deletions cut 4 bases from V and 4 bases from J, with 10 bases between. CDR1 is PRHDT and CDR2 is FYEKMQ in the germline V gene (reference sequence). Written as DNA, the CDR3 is TGTGCCAGCAGCTGGGAGGGGATTAATGAAAAACTGTTTTTT. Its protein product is CASSWEGINEKLFF.